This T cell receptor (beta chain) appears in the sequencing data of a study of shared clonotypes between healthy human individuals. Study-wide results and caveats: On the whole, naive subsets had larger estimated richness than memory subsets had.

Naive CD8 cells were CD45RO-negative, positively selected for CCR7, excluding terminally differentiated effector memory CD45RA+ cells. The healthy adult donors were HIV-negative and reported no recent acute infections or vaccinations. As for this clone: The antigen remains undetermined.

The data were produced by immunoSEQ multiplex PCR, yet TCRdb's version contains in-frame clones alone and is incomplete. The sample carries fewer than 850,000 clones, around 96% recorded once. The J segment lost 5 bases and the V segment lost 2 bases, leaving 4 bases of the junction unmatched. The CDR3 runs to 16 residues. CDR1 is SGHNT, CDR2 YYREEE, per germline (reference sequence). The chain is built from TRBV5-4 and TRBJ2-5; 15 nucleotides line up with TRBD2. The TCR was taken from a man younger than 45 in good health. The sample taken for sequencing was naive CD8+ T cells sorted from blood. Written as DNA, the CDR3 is TGTGCCAGCAGCTTCTGGACTAGCGGGAGGGGGGAGACCCAGTACTTC. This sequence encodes CASSFWTSGRGETQYF.